This T cell receptor (beta chain) was recovered during a study of blood T cell repertoires in COVID-19. Libraries were prepared by immunoSEQ multiplex PCR; TCRdb keeps only in-frame clonotypes and omits some of them. Of roughly 260,000 clones in the sample, about 89% were seen once. The CDR3 totals 15 residues. This rearrangement joins TRBV21-1 to TRBJ2-5; TRBD2 was called by the table and not checked on the DNA. TRBV21-1 is classified as a pseudogene. The sequencing sample was made of peripheral blood. The source is a woman between 50 and 59 years old with acute or convalescent COVID-19. CDR3 DNA sequence: TGTGCCAAGGTTACTCTAGCGGGAGTTTGTGAGACCCAGTACTTC. Translated, it gives CAKVTLAGVCETQYF.